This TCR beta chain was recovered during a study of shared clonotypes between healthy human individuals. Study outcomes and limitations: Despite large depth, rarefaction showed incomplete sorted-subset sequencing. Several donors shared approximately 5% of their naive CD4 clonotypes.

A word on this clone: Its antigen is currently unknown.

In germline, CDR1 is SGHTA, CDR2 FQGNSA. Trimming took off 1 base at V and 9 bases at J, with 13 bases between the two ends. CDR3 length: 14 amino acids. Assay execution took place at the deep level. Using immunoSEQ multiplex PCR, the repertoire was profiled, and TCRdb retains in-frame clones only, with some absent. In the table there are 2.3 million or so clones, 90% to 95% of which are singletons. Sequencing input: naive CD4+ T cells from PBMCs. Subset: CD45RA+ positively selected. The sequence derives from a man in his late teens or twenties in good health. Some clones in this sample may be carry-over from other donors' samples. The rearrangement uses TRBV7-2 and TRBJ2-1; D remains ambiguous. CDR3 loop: CASSLEVKTLEQFF. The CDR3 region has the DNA TGTGCCAGCAGCTTAGAGGTGAAGACCCTTGAGCAGTTCTTC.